These T cell receptor beta chains were read from a single sample in a study of blood T cell repertoires in COVID-19. The protocol was immunoSEQ multiplex PCR, while the TCRdb copy is restricted to in-frame clones and leaves out a portion. The sample has some 390,000 clones, 89% seen once. The sequencing sample was made of PBMCs or T cells enriched from blood (not recorded which). Receptors originate from a woman aged 25-40 years who had recovered from COVID-19. CDR3s include the opening cysteine and the closing phenylalanine or tryptophan. The order of the fields is V gene, clone size, J gene, D gene, CDR3 protein, CDR3 DNA. A D gene is named only where the DNA matches it firmly. Size values are once, few and many counts, or a class for expanded clones, and some rows have none.

V: TRBV29-1; size: .; J: TRBJ1-2; D: TRBD1; CDR3: CSVPGQGLYGYTF; DNA: TGCAGCGTCCCGGGACAGGGCCTCTATGGCTACACCTTC
V: TRBV9; size: .; J: TRBJ2-2; D: .; CDR3: CASSEGRELFF; DNA: TGTGCCAGCTCTGAGGGTCGGGAGCTGTTTTTT
V: TRBV6-5; size: .; J: TRBJ1-1; D: .; CDR3: CASSYSSPRANTEAFF; DNA: TGTGCCAGCAGTTACTCGAGCCCCAGGGCTAATACTGAAGCTTTCTTT
V: TRBV5-1; size: .; J: TRBJ1-2; D: .; CDR3: CASSLDLRARAYGYTF; DNA: TGCGCCAGCAGCTTGGATTTGAGGGCTCGGGCTTATGGCTACACCTTC
V: TRBV7-3; size: .; J: TRBJ1-6; D: TRBD1; CDR3: CASSSPDRGRWYSPLHF; DNA: TGTGCCAGCAGCTCTCCGGACAGGGGGAGGTGGTATTCACCCCTCCACTTT
V: TRBV2; size: few; J: TRBJ1-1; D: TRBD1; CDR3: CASSLQGGNTEAFF; DNA: TGTGCCAGCAGCCTACAGGGGGGGAACACTGAAGCTTTCTTT
V: TRBV7-8; size: .; J: TRBJ2-7; D: .; CDR3: CASSAPGSYEQYF; DNA: TGTGCCAGCAGCGCGCCGGGCTCCTACGAGCAGTACTTC
V: TRBV30; size: .; J: TRBJ2-2; D: .; CDR3: CAWSAWSGVITGELFF; DNA: TGTGCCTGGTCCGCTTGGTCAGGGGTGATCACCGGGGAGCTGTTTTTT
V: TRBV6-5; size: .; J: TRBJ1-3; D: .; CDR3: CASSYRGRGGNTIYF; DNA: TGTGCCAGCAGTTACCGAGGAAGAGGTGGAAACACCATATATTTT
V: TRBV19; size: .; J: TRBJ1-5; D: TRBD1; CDR3: CASSILQGWKGQPQHF; DNA: TGTGCCAGTAGTATTCTACAGGGGTGGAAAGGGCAGCCCCAGCATTTT
V: TRBV27; size: .; J: TRBJ2-1; D: TRBD2; CDR3: CASSRTSGRSEFF; DNA: TGTGCCAGCAGTCGGACTAGCGGGAGGTCGGAGTTCTTC
V: TRBV10-3; size: .; J: TRBJ2-1; D: TRBD1; CDR3: CAIRAAGGFDEQFF; DNA: TGTGCCATCCGGGCGGCAGGGGGCTTCGATGAGCAGTTCTTC
V: TRBV28; size: .; J: TRBJ1-2; D: TRBD1; CDR3: CASRLAGAGGNYGYTF; DNA: TGTGCCAGCAGACTGGCGGGGGCAGGGGGCAATTACGGCTACACCTTC
V: TRBV4-3; size: .; J: TRBJ2-1; D: TRBD2; CDR3: CASSQGTSGGYEQFF; DNA: TGCGCCAGCAGCCAAGGGACTAGCGGGGGGTATGAGCAGTTCTTC
V: TRBV5-4; size: .; J: TRBJ1-2; D: TRBD1; CDR3: CASSLEGAQGGYTF; DNA: TGTGCCAGCAGCTTGGAGGGGGCGCAGGGTGGCTACACCTTC
V: TRBV5-1; size: .; J: TRBJ2-2; D: TRBD2; CDR3: CASSLGLAGGELFF; DNA: TGCGCCAGCAGCCTGGGACTAGCAGGCGGGGAGCTGTTTTTT
V: TRBV24-1; size: .; J: TRBJ2-2; D: .; CDR3: CATSDLQGDGNTGELFF; DNA: TGTGCCACCAGTGATTTACAAGGGGATGGGAACACCGGGGAGCTGTTTTTT
V: TRBV5-8; size: .; J: TRBJ2-3; D: TRBD2; CDR3: CASSLAQRGDTDTQYF; DNA: TGTGCCAGCAGCTTGGCCCAGCGGGGGGACACAGATACGCAGTATTTT
V: TRBV5-1; size: .; J: TRBJ1-2; D: .; CDR3: CASSLDRIRYGYTF; DNA: TGCGCCAGCAGCTTGGACAGGATAAGATATGGCTACACCTTC
V: TRBV19; size: .; J: TRBJ2-5; D: TRBD1; CDR3: CASSGNRDRKETQYF; DNA: TGTGCCAGTAGTGGCAACCGGGACAGGAAAGAGACCCAGTACTTC
V: TRBV19; size: few; J: TRBJ1-5; D: TRBD1; CDR3: CASKGQGNHNQPQHF; DNA: TGTGCCAGTAAAGGACAGGGGAACCACAATCAGCCCCAGCATTTT
V: TRBV29-1; size: .; J: TRBJ1-5; D: .; CDR3: CSVEFGQGNQPQHF; DNA: TGCAGCGTTGAATTTGGCCAGGGCAATCAGCCCCAGCATTTT
V: TRBV5-6; size: .; J: TRBJ2-7; D: TRBD1; CDR3: CASSYRGSSYEQYF; DNA: TGTGCCAGCAGTTACAGGGGGAGCTCCTACGAGCAGTACTTC
V: TRBV19; size: .; J: TRBJ2-1; D: TRBD2; CDR3: CASSIVAGSEQFF; DNA: TGTGCCAGTAGTATAGTAGCGGGGAGTGAGCAGTTCTTC
V: TRBV11-3; size: .; J: TRBJ2-3; D: TRBD2; CDR3: CASSFGTSIADTQYF; DNA: TGTGCCAGCAGCTTCGGGACTAGCATCGCAGATACGCAGTATTTT
V: TRBV30; size: .; J: TRBJ1-6; D: TRBD1; CDR3: CAWSPGQAYSPLHF; DNA: TGTGCCTGGAGCCCGGGACAGGCTTATTCACCCCTCCACTTT
V: TRBV28; size: .; J: TRBJ2-5; D: .; CDR3: CASRRGQETQYF; DNA: TGTGCCAGCCGCAGGGGTCAAGAGACCCAGTACTTC
V: TRBV29-1; size: .; J: TRBJ2-7; D: TRBD2; CDR3: CSVVGPSGGALQYEQYF; DNA: TGCAGCGTTGTAGGCCCCAGCGGGGGGGCCCTTCAATACGAGCAGTACTTC
V: TRBV10-2; size: .; J: TRBJ1-2; D: .; CDR3: CASSRQDNYGYTF; DNA: TGCGCCAGCAGTCGACAGGACAACTATGGCTACACCTTC
V: TRBV7-8; size: .; J: TRBJ2-1; D: TRBD2; CDR3: CASSPPTGLALGNEQFF; DNA: TGTGCCAGCAGCCCTCCAACAGGACTAGCGTTGGGCAATGAGCAGTTCTTC
V: TRBV2; size: .; J: TRBJ2-1; D: TRBD2; CDR3: CASIGAGAYNEQFF; DNA: TGTGCCAGCATAGGAGCGGGAGCCTACAATGAGCAGTTCTTC
V: TRBV20-1; size: .; J: TRBJ2-7; D: .; CDR3: CSASKDSRTYEQYF; DNA: TGCAGTGCTAGTAAGGACAGTAGAACCTACGAGCAGTACTTC
V: TRBV19; size: .; J: TRBJ1-2; D: .; CDR3: CASSILGQQGLYGYTF; DNA: TGTGCCAGTAGTATTCTCGGTCAGCAGGGACTCTATGGCTACACCTTC
V: TRBV7-3; size: .; J: TRBJ2-3; D: TRBD2; CDR3: CASSLGTSGSPATDTQYF; DNA: TGTGCCAGCAGCTTAGGAACTAGCGGTTCACCCGCGACAGATACGCAGTATTTT
V: TRBV24-1; size: .; J: TRBJ2-2; D: TRBD1; CDR3: CATSGGQGSNTGELFF; DNA: TGTGCCACCAGTGGCGGACAGGGGAGTAACACCGGGGAGCTGTTTTTT
V: TRBV20-1; size: once; J: TRBJ1-2; D: .; CDR3: CSASRGTNYGYTF; DNA: TGCAGTGCTAGTAGGGGGACTAACTATGGCTACACCTTC
V: TRBV27; size: .; J: TRBJ2-7; D: .; CDR3: CASSLEAGDEQYF; DNA: TGTGCCAGCAGTTTAGAAGCAGGGGACGAGCAGTACTTC
V: TRBV4-3; size: once; J: TRBJ1-4; D: TRBD1; CDR3: CASSQGDRDNEKLFF; DNA: TGCGCCAGCAGCCAAGGGGACAGGGATAATGAAAAACTGTTTTTT
V: TRBV27; size: .; J: TRBJ2-2; D: TRBD2; CDR3: CASSLSSSGGRTGELFF; DNA: TGTGCCAGCAGTTTATCGTCTAGCGGGGGTCGAACCGGGGAGCTGTTTTTT
V: TRBV4-2; size: .; J: TRBJ1-1; D: .; CDR3: CASSHSQGLLEAFF; DNA: TGTGCCAGCAGCCATTCCCAGGGGCTCCTTGAAGCTTTCTTT
V: TRBV7-9; size: .; J: TRBJ2-1; D: TRBD2; CDR3: CASSLRREGLNEQFF; DNA: TGTGCCAGCAGCTTAAGGCGGGAGGGCCTCAATGAGCAGTTCTTC
V: TRBV6-5; size: .; J: TRBJ2-1; D: TRBD1; CDR3: CASSTWTGFNEQFF; DNA: TGTGCCAGCAGTACGTGGACAGGGTTCAATGAGCAGTTCTTC
V: TRBV10-3; size: .; J: TRBJ1-1; D: .; CDR3: CAISDRPGGKDTEAFF; DNA: TGTGCCATCAGTGACCGCCCCGGGGGAAAGGACACTGAAGCTTTCTTT
V: TRBV7-3; size: .; J: TRBJ1-5; D: .; CDR3: CASSLLGGNQPQHF; DNA: TGTGCCAGCAGCTTATTGGGAGGCAATCAGCCCCAGCATTTT
V: TRBV5-1; size: .; J: TRBJ1-3; D: TRBD1; CDR3: CASSALGTAVSGNTIYF; DNA: TGCGCCAGCAGCGCCCTCGGGACAGCCGTCTCTGGAAACACCATATATTTT
V: TRBV5-4; size: .; J: TRBJ1-3; D: .; CDR3: CASSLGPGTDSGNTIYF; DNA: TGTGCCAGCAGCTTGGGGCCTGGGACTGACTCTGGAAACACCATATATTTT
V: TRBV3-1/TRBV3-2; size: .; J: TRBJ2-5; D: .; CDR3: CASISRGGGETQYF; DNA: TGTGCCAGCATCTCCAGAGGGGGAGGGGAGACCCAGTACTTC
V: TRBV24-1; size: .; J: TRBJ2-1; D: TRBD2; CDR3: CATSARRLAGTNEQFF; DNA: TGTGCCACCAGTGCCCGACGACTAGCGGGAACGAATGAGCAGTTCTTC
V: TRBV19; size: .; J: TRBJ1-3; D: TRBD1; CDR3: CASNDPGQGFSGNTIYF; DNA: TGTGCCAGTAACGATCCGGGACAGGGTTTCTCTGGAAACACCATATATTTT
V: TRBV21-1; size: .; J: TRBJ2-5; D: .; CDR3: CASSKPPKPHVTGAYQETQYF; DNA: TGTGCCAGCAGCAAACCCCCAAAACCCCATGTGACAGGGGCCTACCAAGAGACCCAGTACTTC
V: TRBV2; size: .; J: TRBJ2-3; D: TRBD2; CDR3: CASMGVAGGLYTDTQYF; DNA: TGTGCCAGCATGGGGGTAGCGGGAGGTCTCTACACAGATACGCAGTATTTT
V: TRBV11-2; size: .; J: TRBJ2-1; D: .; CDR3: CASSLQASSYNEQFF; DNA: TGTGCCAGCAGCTTACAAGCGAGCTCCTACAATGAGCAGTTCTTC
V: TRBV4-2; size: .; J: TRBJ2-3; D: .; CDR3: CASSQDRDGGLVSDTQYF; DNA: TGTGCCAGCAGCCAAGATAGAGACGGGGGGCTGGTGTCAGATACGCAGTATTTT
V: TRBV10-3; size: .; J: TRBJ2-2; D: TRBD1; CDR3: CAISELGQGGTGELFF; DNA: TGTGCCATCAGTGAATTGGGACAGGGAGGCACCGGGGAGCTGTTTTTT
V: TRBV11-3; size: once; J: TRBJ1-6; D: .; CDR3: CASSYQGGSPLHF; DNA: TGTGCCAGCAGCTACCAGGGTGGCTCACCCCTCCACTTT
V: TRBV6-5; size: .; J: TRBJ2-7; D: TRBD1; CDR3: CASSPSQGVYEQYF; DNA: TGTGCCAGCAGTCCCTCACAGGGGGTCTACGAGCAGTACTTC
V: TRBV24-1; size: .; J: TRBJ2-1; D: .; CDR3: CATSDNVGEVNEQFF; DNA: TGTGCCACCAGTGATAATGTAGGGGAGGTGAATGAGCAGTTCTTC
V: TRBV5-1; size: .; J: TRBJ1-1; D: .; CDR3: CASSLSWTEPEAFF; DNA: TGCGCCAGCAGCTTATCGTGGACAGAACCAGAAGCTTTCTTT
V: TRBV28; size: .; J: TRBJ2-7; D: .; CDR3: CASTPSPRQVNSYEQYF; DNA: TGTGCCAGCACCCCCTCTCCCAGACAGGTGAACTCCTACGAGCAGTACTTC